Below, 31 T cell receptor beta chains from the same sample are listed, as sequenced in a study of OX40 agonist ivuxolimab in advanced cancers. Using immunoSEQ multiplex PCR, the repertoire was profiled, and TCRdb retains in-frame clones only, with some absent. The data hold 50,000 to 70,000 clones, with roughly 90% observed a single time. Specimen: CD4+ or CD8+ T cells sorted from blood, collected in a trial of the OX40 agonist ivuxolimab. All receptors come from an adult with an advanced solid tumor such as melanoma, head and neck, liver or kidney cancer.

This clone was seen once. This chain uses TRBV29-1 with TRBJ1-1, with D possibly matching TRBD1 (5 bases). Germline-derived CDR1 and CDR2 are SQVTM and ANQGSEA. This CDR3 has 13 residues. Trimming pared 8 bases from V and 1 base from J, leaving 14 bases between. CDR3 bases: TGCAGCTCTCGGGGGGACCGGAACACTGAAGCTTTCTTT. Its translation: CSSRGDRNTEAFF.

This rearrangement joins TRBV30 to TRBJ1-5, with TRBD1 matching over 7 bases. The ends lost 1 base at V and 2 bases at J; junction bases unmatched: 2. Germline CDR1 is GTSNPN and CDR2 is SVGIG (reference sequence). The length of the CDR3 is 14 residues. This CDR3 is CAWSGQGGNQPQHF. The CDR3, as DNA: TGTGCCTGGAGTGGACAGGGAGGCAATCAGCCCCAGCATTTT.

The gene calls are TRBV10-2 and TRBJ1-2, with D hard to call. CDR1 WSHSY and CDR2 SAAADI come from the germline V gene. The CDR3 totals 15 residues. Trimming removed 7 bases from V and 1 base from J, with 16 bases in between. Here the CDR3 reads CASTPDGAHNYGYTF. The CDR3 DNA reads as TGCGCCAGCACTCCCGACGGAGCCCATAACTATGGCTACACCTTC.

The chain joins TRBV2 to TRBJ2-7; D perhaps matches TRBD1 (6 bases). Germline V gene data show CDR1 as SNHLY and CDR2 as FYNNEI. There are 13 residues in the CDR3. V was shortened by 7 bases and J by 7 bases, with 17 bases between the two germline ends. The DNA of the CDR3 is TGTGCCAGCAAGGGAAACAGGGCCGAAGAGCAGTACTTC. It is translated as CASKGNRAEEQYF.

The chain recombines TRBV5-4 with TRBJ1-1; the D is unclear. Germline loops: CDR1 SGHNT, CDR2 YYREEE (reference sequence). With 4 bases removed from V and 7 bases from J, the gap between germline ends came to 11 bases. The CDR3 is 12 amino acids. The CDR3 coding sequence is TGTGCCAGCAGCCGAAAAGGGAGTGAAGCTTTCTTT. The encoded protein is CASSRKGSEAFF.

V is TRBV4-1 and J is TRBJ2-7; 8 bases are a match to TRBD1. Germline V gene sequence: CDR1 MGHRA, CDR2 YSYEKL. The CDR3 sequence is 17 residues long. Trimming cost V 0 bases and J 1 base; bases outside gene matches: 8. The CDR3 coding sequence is TGCGCCAGCAGCCAAGATTGGGGCAGGGGGCCGTCCTACGAGCAGTACTTC. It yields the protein CASSQDWGRGPSYEQYF.

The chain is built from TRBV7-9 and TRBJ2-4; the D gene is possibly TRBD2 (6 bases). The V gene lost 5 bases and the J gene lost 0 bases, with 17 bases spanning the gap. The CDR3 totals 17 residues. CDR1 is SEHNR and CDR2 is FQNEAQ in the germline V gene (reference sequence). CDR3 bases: TGTGCCAGCAGCAAACCGGGACTCAACTTAGCCAAAAACATTCAGTACTTC. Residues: CASSKPGLNLAKNIQYF.

The CDR3 loop reads CASSYETTSYEQYF. The DNA of the CDR3 is TGTGCCAGCAGTTACGAGACTACGAGCTACGAGCAGTACTTC. The chain carries TRBV6-5 and TRBJ2-7; weak D call: TRBD2 (5 bases). CDR3 length equals 14 residues. The germline gives CDR1 MNHEY, CDR2 SVGAGI. Trimming took 2 bases from V and 3 from J, leaving 11 bases between them.

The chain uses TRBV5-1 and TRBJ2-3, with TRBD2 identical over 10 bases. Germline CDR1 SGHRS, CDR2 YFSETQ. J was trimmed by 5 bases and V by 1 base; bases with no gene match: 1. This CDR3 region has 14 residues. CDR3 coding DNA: TGCGCCAGCAGCTTGAGCGGGAGGGGAGATACGCAGTATTTT. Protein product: CASSLSGRGDTQYF.

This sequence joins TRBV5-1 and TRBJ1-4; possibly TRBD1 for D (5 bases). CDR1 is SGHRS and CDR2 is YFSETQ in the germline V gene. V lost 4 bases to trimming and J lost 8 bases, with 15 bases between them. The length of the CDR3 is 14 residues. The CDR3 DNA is TGCGCCAGCAGCGGGGGAGGAGCGGCCGAAAAACTGTTTTTT. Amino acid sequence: CASSGGGAAEKLFF.

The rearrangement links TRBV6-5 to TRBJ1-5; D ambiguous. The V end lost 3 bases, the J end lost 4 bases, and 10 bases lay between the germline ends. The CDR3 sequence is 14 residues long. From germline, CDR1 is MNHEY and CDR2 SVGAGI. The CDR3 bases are TGTGCCAGCAGTTATCTTGGTCAGAATCAGCCCCAGCATTTT. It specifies CASSYLGQNQPQHF.

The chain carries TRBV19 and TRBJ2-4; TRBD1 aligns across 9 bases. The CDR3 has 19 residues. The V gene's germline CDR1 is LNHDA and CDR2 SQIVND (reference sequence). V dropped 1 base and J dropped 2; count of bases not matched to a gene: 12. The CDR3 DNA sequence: TGTGCCAGTAGTATAGCGCATCAGGGACAGGGTGGACCCAAAAACATTCAGTACTTC. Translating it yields CASSIAHQGQGGPKNIQYF.

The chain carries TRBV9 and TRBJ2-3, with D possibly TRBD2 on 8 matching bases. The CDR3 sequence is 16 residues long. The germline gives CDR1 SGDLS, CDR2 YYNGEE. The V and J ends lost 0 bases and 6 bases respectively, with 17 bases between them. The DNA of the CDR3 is TGTGCCAGCAGCGTAGACGAGCGGGAGACAGGGGATACGCAGTATTTT. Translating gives CASSVDERETGDTQYF.

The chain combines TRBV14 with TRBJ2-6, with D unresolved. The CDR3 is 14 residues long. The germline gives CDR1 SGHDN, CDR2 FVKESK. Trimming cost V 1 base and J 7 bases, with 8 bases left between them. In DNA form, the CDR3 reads TGTGCCAGCAGCCAAGGCATACCTGCCAACGTCCTGACTTTC. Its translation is CASSQGIPANVLTF.

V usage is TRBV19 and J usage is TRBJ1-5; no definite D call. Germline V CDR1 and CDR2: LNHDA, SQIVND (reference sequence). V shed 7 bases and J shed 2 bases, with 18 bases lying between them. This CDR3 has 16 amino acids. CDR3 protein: CASTWGGRDGNQPQHF. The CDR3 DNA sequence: TGTGCCAGTACCTGGGGAGGGAGGGATGGCAATCAGCCCCAGCATTTT.

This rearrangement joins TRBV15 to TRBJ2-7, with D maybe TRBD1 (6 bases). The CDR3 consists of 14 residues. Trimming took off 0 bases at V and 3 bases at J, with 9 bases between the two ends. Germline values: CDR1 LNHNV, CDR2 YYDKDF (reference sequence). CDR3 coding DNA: TGTGCCACCAGCAGAGAGGGGGCAGGCTACGAGCAGTACTTC. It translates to CATSREGAGYEQYF.

The CDR3 DNA reads as TGTGCCACCAGCAGAGATACGTCAGGGATCTACGAGCAGTACTTC. Residues: CATSRDTSGIYEQYF. The genes are TRBV15 and TRBJ2-7, with D possibly matching TRBD1 (5 bases). CDR3 length: 15 amino acids. V lost 0 bases and J lost 3, with 12 bases in between. The germline CDR1 and CDR2 sequences are LNHNV and YYDKDF (reference sequence).

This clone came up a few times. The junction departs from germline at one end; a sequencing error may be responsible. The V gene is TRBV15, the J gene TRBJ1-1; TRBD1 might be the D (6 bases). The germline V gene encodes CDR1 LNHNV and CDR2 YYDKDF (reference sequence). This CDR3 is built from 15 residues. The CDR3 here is CATSRDGQGNPEAFF. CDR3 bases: TGTGCCACCAGCAGAGATGGGCAGGGGAACCCTGAAGCTTTCTTT.

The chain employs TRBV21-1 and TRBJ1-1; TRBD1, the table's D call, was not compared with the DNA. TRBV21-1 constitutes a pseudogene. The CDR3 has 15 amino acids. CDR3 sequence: CASSKSCGTGGLAFF. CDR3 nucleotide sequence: TGTGCCAGCAGCAAATCTTGCGGGACAGGGGGGTTAGCTTTCTTT.

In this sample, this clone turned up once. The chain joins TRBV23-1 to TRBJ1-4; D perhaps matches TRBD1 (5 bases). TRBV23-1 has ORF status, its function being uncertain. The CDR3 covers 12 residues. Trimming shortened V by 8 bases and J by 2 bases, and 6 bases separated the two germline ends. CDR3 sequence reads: CASGGTNEKLFF. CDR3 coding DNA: TGCGCCAGCGGGGGTACTAATGAAAAACTGTTTTTT.

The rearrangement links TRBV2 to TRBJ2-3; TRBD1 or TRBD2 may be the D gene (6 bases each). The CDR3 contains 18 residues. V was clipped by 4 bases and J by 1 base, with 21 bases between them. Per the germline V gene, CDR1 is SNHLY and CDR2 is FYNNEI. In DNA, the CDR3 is TGTGCCAGCAGTGCTCTGAATAGCGGTTCAGGGGGCACAGATACGCAGTATTTT. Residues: CASSALNSGSGGTDTQYF. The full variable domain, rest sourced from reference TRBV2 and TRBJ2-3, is EPEVTQTPSHQVTQMGQEVILRCVPISNHLYFYWYRQILGQKVEFLVSFYNNEISEKSEIFDDQFSVERPDGSNFTLKIRSTKLEDSAMYFCASSALNSGSGGTDTQYFGPGTRLTVL.

The CDR3 sequence: CASTVFYATYEQYF. The CDR3 DNA follows: TGTGCCAGCACCGTTTTCTACGCGACCTACGAGCAGTACTTC. The J gene is TRBJ2-7, the V gene TRBV2; no reliable D call. This CDR3 has 14 residues. Germline lookup yields CDR1 SNHLY and CDR2 FYNNEI. Trimming pared 7 bases from V and 2 bases from J, leaving 15 bases between.

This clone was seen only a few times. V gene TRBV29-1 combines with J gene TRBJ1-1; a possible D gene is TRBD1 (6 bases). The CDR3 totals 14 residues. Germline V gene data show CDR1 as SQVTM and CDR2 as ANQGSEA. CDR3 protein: CSVTQGTQSGEAFF. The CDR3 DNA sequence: TGCAGTGTTACCCAGGGGACCCAGAGTGGTGAAGCTTTCTTT.

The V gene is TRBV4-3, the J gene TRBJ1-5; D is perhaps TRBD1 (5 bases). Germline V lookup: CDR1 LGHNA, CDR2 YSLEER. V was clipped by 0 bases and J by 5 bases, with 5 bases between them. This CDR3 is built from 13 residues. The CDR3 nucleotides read TGCGCCAGCAGCCAAGAGGGGGATCAGCCCCAGCATTTT. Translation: CASSQEGDQPQHF.

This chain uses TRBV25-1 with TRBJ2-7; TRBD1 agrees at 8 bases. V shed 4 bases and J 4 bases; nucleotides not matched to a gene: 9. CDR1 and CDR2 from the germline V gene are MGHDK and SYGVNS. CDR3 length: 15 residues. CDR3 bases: TGTGCCAGCAGTGGGGAAGGACAGGGTCGGTACGAGCAGTACTTC. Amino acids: CASSGEGQGRYEQYF.

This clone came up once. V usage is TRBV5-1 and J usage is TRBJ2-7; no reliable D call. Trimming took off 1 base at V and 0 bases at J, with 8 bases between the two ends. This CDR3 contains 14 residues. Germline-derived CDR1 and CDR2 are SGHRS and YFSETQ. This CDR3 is CASSLQSGSYEQYF. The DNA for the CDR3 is TGCGCCAGCAGCTTGCAGAGTGGCTCCTACGAGCAGTACTTC.

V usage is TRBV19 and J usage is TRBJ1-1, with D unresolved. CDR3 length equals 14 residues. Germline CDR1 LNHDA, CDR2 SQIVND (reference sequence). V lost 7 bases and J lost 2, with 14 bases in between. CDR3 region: CASKIKDDNTEAFF. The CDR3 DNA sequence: TGTGCCAGTAAGATTAAGGACGATAACACTGAAGCTTTCTTT.

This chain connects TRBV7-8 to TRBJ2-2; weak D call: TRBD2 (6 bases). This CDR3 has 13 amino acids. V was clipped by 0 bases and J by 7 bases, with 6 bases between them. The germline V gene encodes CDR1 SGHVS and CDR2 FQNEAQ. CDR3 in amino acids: CASSLAGGGELFF. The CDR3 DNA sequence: TGTGCCAGCAGCTTAGCGGGGGGCGGGGAGCTGTTTTTT. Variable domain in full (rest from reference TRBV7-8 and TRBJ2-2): GAGVSQSPRYKVAKRGQDVALRCDPISGHVSLFWYQQALGQGPEFLTYFQNEAQLDKSGLPSDRFFAERPEGSVSTLKIQRTQQEDSAVYLCASSLAGGGELFFGEGSRLTVL.

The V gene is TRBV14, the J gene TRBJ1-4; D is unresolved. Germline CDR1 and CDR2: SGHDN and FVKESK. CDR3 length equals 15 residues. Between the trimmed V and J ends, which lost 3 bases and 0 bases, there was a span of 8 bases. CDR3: CASSHILTTNEKLFF. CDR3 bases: TGTGCCAGCAGCCACATTCTGACAACTAATGAAAAACTGTTTTTT.

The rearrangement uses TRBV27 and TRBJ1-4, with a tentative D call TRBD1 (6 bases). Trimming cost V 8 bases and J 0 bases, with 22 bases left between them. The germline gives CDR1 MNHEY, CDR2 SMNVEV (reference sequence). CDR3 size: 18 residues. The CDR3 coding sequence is TGTGCCAGCCGGGGCCCTCTCGGGGGCCTTGCAACTAATGAAAAACTGTTTTTT. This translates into CASRGPLGGLATNEKLFF.

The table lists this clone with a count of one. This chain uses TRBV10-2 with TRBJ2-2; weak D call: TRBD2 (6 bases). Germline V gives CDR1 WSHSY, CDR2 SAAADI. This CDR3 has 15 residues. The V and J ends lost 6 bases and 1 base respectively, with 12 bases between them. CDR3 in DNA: TGCGCCAGCAGCCCCGGGACTCAGAACACCGGGGAGCTGTTTTTT. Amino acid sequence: CASSPGTQNTGELFF.